This T cell receptor beta chain comes out of a study of cytomegalovirus exposure and HLA in healthy donors. Notes on the study in general: The authors later linked a missense DCLRE1C variant to TCR beta V- and J-gene trimming. The sole available immune exposure information was CMV serostatus. Most TCR sequences proved rare, with some public TCRs found in many donors.

With 60 Vbeta and 13 Jbeta primers, the PCR was carried out. The assay was immunoSEQ multiplex PCR, and TCRdb's table has in-frame clones only and misses some. The sample gives some 190,000 clones, around 88% of which show up once; about 1.7% is in the top ten. CDR3 length: 14 residues. The V and J ends lost 6 bases and 2 bases, in that order; junction bases with no gene match: 6. CDR1 and CDR2 from the germline V gene are SGHKS and YYEKEE (reference sequence). Comments on this clone: The antigen is unknown.

The clonotype was recovered from a man aged 35-49 years in good health and CMV-seropositive. The sequenced sample was PBMCs. The chain couples TRBV5-5 to TRBJ2-7; TRBD1 agrees at 9 bases. CDR3 residues: CASTLDRGAYEQYF. The CDR3, as DNA: TGTGCCAGCACCCTTGACAGGGGGGCCTACGAGCAGTACTTC.